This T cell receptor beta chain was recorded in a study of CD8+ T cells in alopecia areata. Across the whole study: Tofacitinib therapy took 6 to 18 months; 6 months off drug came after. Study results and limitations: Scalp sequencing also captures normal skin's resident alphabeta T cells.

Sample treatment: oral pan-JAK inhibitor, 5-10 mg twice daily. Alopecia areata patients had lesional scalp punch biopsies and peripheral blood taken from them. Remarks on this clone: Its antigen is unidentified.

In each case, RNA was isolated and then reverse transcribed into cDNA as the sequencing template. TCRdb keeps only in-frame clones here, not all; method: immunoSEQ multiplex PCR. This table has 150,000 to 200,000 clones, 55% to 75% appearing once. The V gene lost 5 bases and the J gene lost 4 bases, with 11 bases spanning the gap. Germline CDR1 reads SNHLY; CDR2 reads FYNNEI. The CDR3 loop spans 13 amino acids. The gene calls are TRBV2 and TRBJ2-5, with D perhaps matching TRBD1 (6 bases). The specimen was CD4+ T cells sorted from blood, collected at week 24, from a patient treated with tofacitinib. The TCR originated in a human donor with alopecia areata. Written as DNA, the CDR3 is TGTGCCAGCAGTAACAGGGACGGAGAGACCCAGTACTTC. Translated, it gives CASSNRDGETQYF.